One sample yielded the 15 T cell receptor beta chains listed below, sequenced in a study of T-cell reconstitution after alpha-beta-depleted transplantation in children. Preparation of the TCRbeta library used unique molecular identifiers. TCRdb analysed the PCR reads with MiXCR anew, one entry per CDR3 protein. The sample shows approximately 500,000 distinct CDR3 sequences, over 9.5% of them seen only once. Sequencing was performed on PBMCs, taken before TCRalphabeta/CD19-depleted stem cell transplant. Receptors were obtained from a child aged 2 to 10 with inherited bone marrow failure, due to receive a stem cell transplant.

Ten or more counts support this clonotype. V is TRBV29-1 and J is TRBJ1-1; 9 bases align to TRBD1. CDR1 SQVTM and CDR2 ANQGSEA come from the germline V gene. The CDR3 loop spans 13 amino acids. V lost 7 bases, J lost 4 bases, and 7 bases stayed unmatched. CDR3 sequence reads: CSALQGAITEAFF. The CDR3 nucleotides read TGCAGCGCCTTACAGGGGGCAATCACTGAAGCTTTCTTT. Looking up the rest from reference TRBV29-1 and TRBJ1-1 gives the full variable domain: SAVISQKPSRDICQRGTSLTIQCQVDSQVTMMFWYRQQPGQSLTLIATANQGSEATYESGFVIDKFPISRPNLTFSTLTVSNMSPEDSSIYLCSALQGAITEAFFGQGTRLTVV.

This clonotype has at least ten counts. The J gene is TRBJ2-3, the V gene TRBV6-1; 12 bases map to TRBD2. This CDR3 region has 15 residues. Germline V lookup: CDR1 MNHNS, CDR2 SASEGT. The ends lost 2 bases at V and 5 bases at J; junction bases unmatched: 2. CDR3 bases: TGTGCCAGCAGTGAAACTAGCGGGAGGAAAGATACGCAGTATTTT. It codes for CASSETSGRKDTQYF.

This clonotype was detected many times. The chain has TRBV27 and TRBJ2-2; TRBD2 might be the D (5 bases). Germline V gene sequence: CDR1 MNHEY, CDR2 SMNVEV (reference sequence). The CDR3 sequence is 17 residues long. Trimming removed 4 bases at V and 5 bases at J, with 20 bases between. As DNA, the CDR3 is TGTGCCAGCAGTTCGGGATCCGGAGGTGGGCAAACCGGGGAGCTGTTTTTT. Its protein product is CASSSGSGGGQTGELFF.

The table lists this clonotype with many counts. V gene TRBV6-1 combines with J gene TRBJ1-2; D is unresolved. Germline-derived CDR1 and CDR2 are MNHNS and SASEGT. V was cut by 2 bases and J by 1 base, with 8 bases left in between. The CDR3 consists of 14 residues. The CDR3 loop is CASSETENNYGYTF. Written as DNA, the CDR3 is TGTGCCAGCAGTGAAACGGAGAATAACTATGGCTACACCTTC.

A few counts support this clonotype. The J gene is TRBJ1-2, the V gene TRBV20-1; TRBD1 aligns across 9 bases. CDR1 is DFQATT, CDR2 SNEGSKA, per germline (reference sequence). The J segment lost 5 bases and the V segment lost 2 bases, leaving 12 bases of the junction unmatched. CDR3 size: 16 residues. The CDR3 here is CSARPTPHRGLYGYTF. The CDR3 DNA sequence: TGCAGTGCTAGACCGACGCCTCACAGGGGGCTTTATGGCTACACCTTC.

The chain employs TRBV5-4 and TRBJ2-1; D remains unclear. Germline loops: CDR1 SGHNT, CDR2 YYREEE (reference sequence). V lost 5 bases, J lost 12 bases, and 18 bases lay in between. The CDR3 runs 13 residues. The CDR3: CASSQQMGGGQFF. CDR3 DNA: TGTGCCAGCAGTCAACAGATGGGCGGTGGGCAGTTCTTC. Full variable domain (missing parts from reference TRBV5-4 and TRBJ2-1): ETGVTQSPTHLIKTRGQQVTLRCSSQSGHNTVSWYQQALGQGPQFIFQYYREEENGRGNFPPRFSGLQFPNYSSELNVNALELDDSALYLCASSQQMGGGQFFGPGTRLTVL.

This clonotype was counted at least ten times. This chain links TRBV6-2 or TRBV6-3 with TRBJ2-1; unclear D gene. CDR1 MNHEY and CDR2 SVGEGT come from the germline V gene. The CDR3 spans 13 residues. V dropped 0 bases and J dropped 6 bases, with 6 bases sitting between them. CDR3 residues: CASSYSFANEQFF. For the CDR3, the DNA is TGTGCCAGCAGTTACTCGTTCGCCAATGAGCAGTTCTTC.

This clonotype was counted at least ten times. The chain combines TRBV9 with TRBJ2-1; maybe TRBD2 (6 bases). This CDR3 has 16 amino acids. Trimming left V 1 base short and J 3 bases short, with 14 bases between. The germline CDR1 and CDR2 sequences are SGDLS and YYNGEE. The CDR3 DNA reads TGTGCCAGCAGCGTATACGCGGGGAGCCTCTACAATGAGCAGTTCTTC. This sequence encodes CASSVYAGSLYNEQFF. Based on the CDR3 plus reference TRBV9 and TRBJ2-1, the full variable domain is DSGVTQTPKHLITATGQRVTLRCSPRSGDLSVYWYQQSLDQGLQFLIQYYNGEERAKGNILERFSAQQFPDLHSELNLSSLELGDSALYFCASSVYAGSLYNEQFFGPGTRLTVL.

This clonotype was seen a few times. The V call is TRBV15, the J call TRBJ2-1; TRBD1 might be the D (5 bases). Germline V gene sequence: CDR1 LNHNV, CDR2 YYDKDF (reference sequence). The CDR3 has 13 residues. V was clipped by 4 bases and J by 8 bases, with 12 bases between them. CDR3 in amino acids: CATSIERGHEQFF. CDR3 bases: TGTGCCACCAGCATAGAAAGGGGTCATGAGCAGTTCTTC.

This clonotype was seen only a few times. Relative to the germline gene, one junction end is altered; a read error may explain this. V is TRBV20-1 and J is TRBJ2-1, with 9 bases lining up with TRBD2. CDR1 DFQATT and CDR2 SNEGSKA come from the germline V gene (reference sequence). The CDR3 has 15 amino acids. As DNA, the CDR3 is TGCAGTGCCCTATTTAGCGGGAGAGGGTACAGTGAGCAGTTCTTC. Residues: CSALFSGRGYSEQFF.

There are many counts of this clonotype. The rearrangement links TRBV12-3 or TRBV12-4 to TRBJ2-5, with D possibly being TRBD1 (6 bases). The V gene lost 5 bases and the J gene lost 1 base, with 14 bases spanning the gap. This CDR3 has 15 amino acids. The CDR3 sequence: CASSRDTGGQETQYF. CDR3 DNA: TGTGCCAGCAGTCGGGACACTGGAGGCCAAGAGACCCAGTACTTC.

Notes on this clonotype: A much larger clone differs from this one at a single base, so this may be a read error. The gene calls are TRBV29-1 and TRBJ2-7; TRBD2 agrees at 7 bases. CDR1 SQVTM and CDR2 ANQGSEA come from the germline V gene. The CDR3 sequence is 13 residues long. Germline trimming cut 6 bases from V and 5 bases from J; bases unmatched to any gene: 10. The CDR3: CSVRREGINEQYF. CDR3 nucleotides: TGCAGCGTCAGGAGGGAGGGGATCAACGAGCAGTACTTC.

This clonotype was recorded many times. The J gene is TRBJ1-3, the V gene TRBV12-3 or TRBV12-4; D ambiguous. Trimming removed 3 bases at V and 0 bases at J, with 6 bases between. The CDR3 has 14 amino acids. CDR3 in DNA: TGTGCCAGCAGTTTTCCGAACTCTGGAAACACCATATATTTT. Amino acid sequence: CASSFPNSGNTIYF.

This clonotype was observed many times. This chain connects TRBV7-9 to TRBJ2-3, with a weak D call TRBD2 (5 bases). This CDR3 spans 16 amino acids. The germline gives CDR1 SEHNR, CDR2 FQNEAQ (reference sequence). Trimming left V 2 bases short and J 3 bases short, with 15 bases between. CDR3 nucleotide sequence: TGTGCCAGCAGCTTAAGCCGGGTCGGGATAACAGATACGCAGTATTTT. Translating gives CASSLSRVGITDTQYF.

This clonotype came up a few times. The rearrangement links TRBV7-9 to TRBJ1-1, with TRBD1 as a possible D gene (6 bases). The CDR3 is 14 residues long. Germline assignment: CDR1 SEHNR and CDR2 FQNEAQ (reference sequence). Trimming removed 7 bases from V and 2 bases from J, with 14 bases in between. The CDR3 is CASNSGVLNTEAFF. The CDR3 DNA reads TGTGCCAGCAACTCAGGGGTCTTAAACACTGAAGCTTTCTTT.